The 18 T cell receptor beta chains below come from one sample, sequenced in a study of blood T cell repertoires in COVID-19. Assay: immunoSEQ multiplex PCR; the TCRdb copy retains only in-frame clones and omits some. Found here are approximately 190,000 clones, 80% of them singletons; the top ten hold 6.9%. The material sequenced was peripheral blood. These receptors all come from a man aged 60 to 69 with acute or convalescent COVID-19.

This chain links TRBV5-1 with TRBJ2-7; TRBD1 matches 8 bases. CDR3 size: 13 residues. The V and J ends lost 3 bases and 2 bases, in that order; junction bases with no gene match: 1. Germline lookup yields CDR1 SGHRS and CDR2 YFSETQ. The CDR3 is CASSWTGPYEQYF. For the CDR3, the DNA is TGCGCCAGCAGCTGGACAGGGCCCTACGAGCAGTACTTC.

J is TRBJ1-4 and V is TRBV19, with TRBD1 matching 8 bases. CDR1 is LNHDA and CDR2 is SQIVND in the germline V gene (reference sequence). The CDR3 spans 16 residues. The ends lost 6 bases at V and 2 bases at J; junction bases unmatched: 8. The CDR3 sequence: CASSTGQGGTNEKLFF. The CDR3 DNA is TGTGCCAGTAGCACCGGACAGGGAGGTACTAATGAAAAACTGTTTTTT.

This clone occurred a few times. The CDR3 DNA reads TGTGCCAGCAGTTCCCAATTCGGTAGCAATCAGCCCCAGCATTTT. Protein product: CASSSQFGSNQPQHF. The V call is TRBV6-6, the J call TRBJ1-5; D is unresolved. V lost 4 bases, J lost 0 bases, and 10 bases lay in between. Germline V gene lookup returns CDR1 MNHNY and CDR2 SVGAGI (reference sequence). The CDR3 runs 15 residues.

The CDR3 DNA follows: TGTGCCACCAGGGGGGGGGACAGGACTTGCTACGAGCAGTACTTC. Translated: CATRGGDRTCYEQYF. The V and J genes are TRBV24-1 and TRBJ2-7, with D possibly being TRBD1 (8 bases). Per germline, CDR1 KGHDR and CDR2 SFDVKD. V lost 7 bases and J lost 3, with 18 bases in between. The CDR3 length is 15 residues.

In this sample, this clone turned up many times. V and J are TRBV4-1 and TRBJ2-7; maybe TRBD1 (5 bases). CDR1 MGHRA and CDR2 YSYEKL come from the germline V gene. Trimming took 1 base from V and 0 from J, leaving 7 bases between them. The CDR3 is 14 residues long. In DNA form, the CDR3 reads TGCGCCAGCAGCCAAGTCGGACACTCCTACGAGCAGTACTTC. Translated, it gives CASSQVGHSYEQYF.

This clone occurred once. J is TRBJ2-1 and V is TRBV5-4; TRBD1 aligns across 9 bases. Germline CDR1 SGHNT, CDR2 YYREEE (reference sequence). V shed 4 bases, J shed 4 bases, and the junction held 6 bases outside the gene matches. CDR3 size: 15 residues. This CDR3 is CASSPQGAYYNEQFF. Here the CDR3 DNA reads TGTGCCAGCAGCCCACAGGGGGCGTATTACAATGAGCAGTTCTTC.

The rearrangement links TRBV21-1 to TRBJ2-2; TRBD1 is taken as the D call from the table, unchecked against the DNA. TRBV21-1 is assigned pseudogene status. The CDR3 length is 17 residues. CDR3 nucleotides: TGTGCCAGCAGTACGTTCTTAGGGGGAGATTTTACCGGGGAGCTGTTTTTT. It specifies CASSTFLGGDFTGELFF.

There are a few counts of this clone. The genes are TRBV5-1 and TRBJ1-4, with 7 positions matching TRBD1. Germline V gene data show CDR1 as SGHRS and CDR2 as YFSETQ. This CDR3 contains 14 residues. The trim removed 4 bases at V and 7 bases at J, leaving 7 bases unmatched. The CDR3, as DNA: TGCGCCAGCAGCCCGGCGACAGGGAGTGAAAAACTGTTTTTT. This encodes CASSPATGSEKLFF.

The chain recombines TRBV9 with TRBJ2-3; D is perhaps TRBD2 (7 bases). The CDR3 is 13 residues long. The V gene's germline CDR1 is SGDLS and CDR2 YYNGEE. The germline V and J ends were trimmed by 5 bases and 4 bases, with 11 bases remaining between them. The CDR3 protein is CASSIGGADTQYF. The DNA for the CDR3 is TGTGCCAGCAGTATAGGGGGGGCAGATACGCAGTATTTT.

The genes are TRBV12-5 and TRBJ2-5, with D tentatively TRBD1 (6 bases). This CDR3 contains 14 residues. CDR1 LGHNT and CDR2 FRNRAP come from the germline V gene. V lost 5 bases to trimming and J lost 5 bases, with 15 bases between them. The CDR3 spells CASGDRSSRETQYF. In DNA form, the CDR3 reads TGTGCTAGTGGTGACAGGAGTTCGAGGGAGACCCAGTACTTC.

The V call is TRBV6-5, the J call TRBJ1-1; 9 bases match TRBD1. This CDR3 has 15 residues. Losses at the gene ends were 5 bases for V and 5 bases for J; bases not matched to a gene: 9. The germline CDR1 and CDR2 sequences are MNHEY and SVGAGI. CDR3 DNA sequence: TGTGCCAGCAGTCCTGGACAGGGGATTGGTACTGAAGCTTTCTTT. This encodes CASSPGQGIGTEAFF.

The CDR3, as DNA: TGCGCCAGCAGCCCGGGACAGGTTATGAACACTGAAGCTTTCTTT. Residues: CASSPGQVMNTEAFF. The chain combines TRBV10-1 with TRBJ1-1, with 8 bases that match TRBD1. Germline CDR1 reads WNHNN; CDR2 reads SYGVQD (reference sequence). The length of the CDR3 is 15 residues. The V segment lost 6 bases and the J segment 0 bases; nucleotides outside the gene matches: 6.

V and J are TRBV21-1 and TRBJ2-7; the table names TRBD1, a call not compared with the DNA. TRBV21-1 is a documented pseudogene. CDR3 length: 14 residues. CDR3: CASSRPGQDYEQYF. DNA for the CDR3: TGTGCCAGCAGCAGACCGGGACAGGACTACGAGCAGTACTTC.

The chain is built from TRBV12-3 or TRBV12-4 and TRBJ2-3; D possibly corresponds to TRBD1 (5 bases). The CDR3 is made up of 13 amino acids. V was shortened by 4 bases and J by 5 bases, with 10 bases between the two germline ends. As DNA, the CDR3 is TGTGCCAGCAGTTCGCTCGGACAAGATACGCAGTATTTT. It specifies CASSSLGQDTQYF.

The CDR3 reads CATYGVSYNEQFF. Here the CDR3 DNA reads TGTGCCACCTACGGGGTCTCCTACAATGAGCAGTTCTTC. The rearrangement uses TRBV27 and TRBJ2-1; tentative D call: TRBD2 (5 bases). Germline values: CDR1 MNHEY, CDR2 SMNVEV (reference sequence). The ends were cut back, 10 bases at V and 0 bases at J, with 10 bases in the middle. This CDR3 contains 13 residues.

This chain connects TRBV20-1 to TRBJ2-1; the match to TRBD2 covers 7 bases. CDR1 is DFQATT and CDR2 is SNEGSKA in the germline V gene (reference sequence). This CDR3 has 12 amino acids. The junction had 5 bases not matched to a gene; V was cut back by 3 bases and J by 9 bases. The CDR3, as DNA: TGCAGTGCTAGTCACCCGGGGGGTGAGCAGTTCTTC. Protein sequence: CSASHPGGEQFF.

The chain links TRBV3-1 (or the pseudogene TRBV3-2) to TRBJ2-1; D is perhaps TRBD1 (6 bases). Germline lookup yields CDR1 LGHDT and CDR2 YNNKEL (reference sequence). CDR3 size: 16 residues. The V end was cut by 4 bases, the J end by 3 bases, with 16 bases between. The CDR3 DNA is TGTGCCAGCAGCCGGTACACAGGGATCATCTACAATGAGCAGTTCTTC. It specifies CASSRYTGIIYNEQFF.

The genes are TRBV6-2 or TRBV6-3 and TRBJ1-6, with D unclear. This CDR3 is built from 12 residues. Germline loops: CDR1 MNHEY, CDR2 SVGEGT. With 3 bases removed from V and 10 bases from J, the gap between germline ends came to 7 bases. Here the CDR3 DNA reads TGTGCCAGCAGTTATGCGGGGTCACCCCTCCACTTT. Residues: CASSYAGSPLHF.